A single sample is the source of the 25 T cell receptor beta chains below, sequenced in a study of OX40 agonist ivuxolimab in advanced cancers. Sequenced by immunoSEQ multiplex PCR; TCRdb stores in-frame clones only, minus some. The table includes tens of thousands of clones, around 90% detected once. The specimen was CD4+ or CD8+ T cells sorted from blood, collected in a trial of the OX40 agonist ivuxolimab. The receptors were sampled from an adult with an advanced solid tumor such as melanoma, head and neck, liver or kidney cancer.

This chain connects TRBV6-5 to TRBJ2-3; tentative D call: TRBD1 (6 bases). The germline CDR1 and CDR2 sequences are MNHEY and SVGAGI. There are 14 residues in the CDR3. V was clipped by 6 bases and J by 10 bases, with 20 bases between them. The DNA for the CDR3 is TGTGCCAGCAGCAAGAAGACAGGCGTTGTTGCGCAGTATTTT. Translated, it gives CASSKKTGVVAQYF.

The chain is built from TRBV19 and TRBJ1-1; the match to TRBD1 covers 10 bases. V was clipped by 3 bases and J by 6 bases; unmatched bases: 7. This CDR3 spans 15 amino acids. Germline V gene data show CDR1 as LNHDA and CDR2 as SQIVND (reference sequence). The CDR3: CASSIGGQGRSEAFF. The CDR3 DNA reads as TGTGCCAGTAGTATTGGGGGACAGGGGAGATCTGAAGCTTTCTTT.

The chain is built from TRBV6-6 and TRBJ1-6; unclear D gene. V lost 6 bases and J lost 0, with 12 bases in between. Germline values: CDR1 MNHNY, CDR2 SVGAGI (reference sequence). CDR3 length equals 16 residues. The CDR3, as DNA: TGTGCCAGCAGCCCCACCGGAAGCTCCTATAATTCACCCCTCCACTTT. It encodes CASSPTGSSYNSPLHF.

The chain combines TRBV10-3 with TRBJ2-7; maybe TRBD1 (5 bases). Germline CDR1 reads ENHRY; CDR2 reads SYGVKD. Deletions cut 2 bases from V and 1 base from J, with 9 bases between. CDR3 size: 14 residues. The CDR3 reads CAISEVTDSYEQYF. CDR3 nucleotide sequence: TGTGCCATCAGTGAGGTGACAGATTCCTACGAGCAGTACTTC.

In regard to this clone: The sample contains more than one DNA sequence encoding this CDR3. DNA for the CDR3: TGTGCCAGCTCACCTGACAGAAATCAGCCCCAGCATTTT. Translating gives CASSPDRNQPQHF. V usage is TRBV18 and J usage is TRBJ1-5; D might be TRBD1 (5 bases). Germline V lookup: CDR1 KGHSH, CDR2 LQKENI. The CDR3 loop spans 13 amino acids. The V end was cut by 3 bases, the J end by 4 bases, with 7 bases between.

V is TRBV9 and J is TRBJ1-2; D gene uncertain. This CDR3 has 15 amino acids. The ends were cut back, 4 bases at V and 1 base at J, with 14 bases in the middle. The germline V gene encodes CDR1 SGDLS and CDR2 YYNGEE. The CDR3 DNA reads TGTGCCAGCAGCCAAACGGCAGCAAATAACTATGGCTACACCTTC. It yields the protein CASSQTAANNYGYTF. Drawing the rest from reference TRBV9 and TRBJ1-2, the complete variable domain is DSGVTQTPKHLITATGQRVTLRCSPRSGDLSVYWYQQSLDQGLQFLIQYYNGEERAKGNILERFSAQQFPDLHSELNLSSLELGDSALYFCASSQTAANNYGYTFGSGTRLTVV.

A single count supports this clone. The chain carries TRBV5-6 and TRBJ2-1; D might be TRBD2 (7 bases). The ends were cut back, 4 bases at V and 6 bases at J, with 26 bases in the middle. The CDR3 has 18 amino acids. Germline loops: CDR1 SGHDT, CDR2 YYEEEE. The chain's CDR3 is CASSGVVGGPRRGNEQFF. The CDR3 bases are TGTGCCAGCAGCGGAGTAGTGGGGGGGCCGCGGAGGGGCAATGAGCAGTTCTTC.

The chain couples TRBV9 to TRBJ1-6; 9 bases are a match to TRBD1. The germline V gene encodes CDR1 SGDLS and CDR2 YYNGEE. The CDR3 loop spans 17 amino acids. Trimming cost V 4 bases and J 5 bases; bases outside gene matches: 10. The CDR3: CASSPRTGASDNSPLHF. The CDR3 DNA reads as TGTGCCAGCAGCCCCAGGACAGGGGCTTCGGATAATTCACCCCTCCACTTT.

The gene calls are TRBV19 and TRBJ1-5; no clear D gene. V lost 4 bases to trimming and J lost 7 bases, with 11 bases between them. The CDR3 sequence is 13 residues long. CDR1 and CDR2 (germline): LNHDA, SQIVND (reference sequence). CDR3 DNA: TGTGCCAGTAGTAGTCATAGGGTACAGCCCCAGCATTTT. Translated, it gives CASSSHRVQPQHF.

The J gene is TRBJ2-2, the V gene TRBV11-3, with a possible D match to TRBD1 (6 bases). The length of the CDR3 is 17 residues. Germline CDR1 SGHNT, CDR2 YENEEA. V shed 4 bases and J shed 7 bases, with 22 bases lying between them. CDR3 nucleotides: TGTGCCAGCAGCTCCCCCCCGGGACAAACAACGGGCGGGGAGCTGTTTTTT. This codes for CASSSPPGQTTGGELFF.

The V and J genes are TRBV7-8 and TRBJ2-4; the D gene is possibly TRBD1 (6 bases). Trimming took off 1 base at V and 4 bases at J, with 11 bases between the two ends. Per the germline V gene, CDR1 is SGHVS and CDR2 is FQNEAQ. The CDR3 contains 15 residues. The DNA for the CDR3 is TGTGCCAGCAGCTTAGGCCAGGGGACAAAAAACATTCAGTACTTC. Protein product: CASSLGQGTKNIQYF.

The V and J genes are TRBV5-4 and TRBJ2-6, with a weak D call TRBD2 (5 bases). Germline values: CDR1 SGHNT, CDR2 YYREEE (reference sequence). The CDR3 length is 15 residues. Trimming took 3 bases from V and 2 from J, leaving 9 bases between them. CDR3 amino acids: CASSSGLTGANVLTF. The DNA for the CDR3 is TGTGCCAGCAGCTCCGGACTGACTGGGGCCAACGTCCTGACTTTC.

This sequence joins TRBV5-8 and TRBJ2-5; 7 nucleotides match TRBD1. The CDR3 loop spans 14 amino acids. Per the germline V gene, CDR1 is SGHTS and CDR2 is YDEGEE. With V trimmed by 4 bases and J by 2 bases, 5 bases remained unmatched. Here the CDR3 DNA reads TGTGCCAGCAGCCTCGACAGGGAGCAAGAGACCCAGTACTTC. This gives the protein CASSLDREQETQYF.

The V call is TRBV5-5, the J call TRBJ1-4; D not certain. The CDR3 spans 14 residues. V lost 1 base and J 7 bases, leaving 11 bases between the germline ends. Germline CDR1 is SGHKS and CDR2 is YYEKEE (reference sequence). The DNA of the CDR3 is TGTGCCAGCAGCTTGTTTAGAGAAAGTGAAAAACTGTTTTTT. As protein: CASSLFRESEKLFF.

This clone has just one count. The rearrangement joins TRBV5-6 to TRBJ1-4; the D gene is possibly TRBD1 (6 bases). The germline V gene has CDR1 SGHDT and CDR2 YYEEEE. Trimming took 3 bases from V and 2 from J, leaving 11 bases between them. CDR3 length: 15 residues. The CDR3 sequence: CASSSRGFTNEKLFF. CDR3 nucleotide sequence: TGTGCCAGCAGCTCAAGGGGGTTTACTAATGAAAAACTGTTTTTT.

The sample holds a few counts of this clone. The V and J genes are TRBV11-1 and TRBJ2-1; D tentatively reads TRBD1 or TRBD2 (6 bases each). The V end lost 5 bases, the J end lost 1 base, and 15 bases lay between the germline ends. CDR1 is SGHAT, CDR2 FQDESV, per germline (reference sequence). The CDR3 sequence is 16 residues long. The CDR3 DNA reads TGTGCCAGCAGCCCCTTGGGGGGCCCTTCCTACAATGAGCAGTTCTTC. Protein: CASSPLGGPSYNEQFF.

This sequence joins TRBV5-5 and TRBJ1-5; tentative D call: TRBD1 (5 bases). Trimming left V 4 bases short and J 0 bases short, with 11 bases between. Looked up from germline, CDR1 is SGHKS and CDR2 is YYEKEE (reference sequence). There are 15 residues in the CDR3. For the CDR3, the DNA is TGTGCCAGCAGCCGGGACGGCCTTAGCAATCAGCCCCAGCATTTT. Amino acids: CASSRDGLSNQPQHF.

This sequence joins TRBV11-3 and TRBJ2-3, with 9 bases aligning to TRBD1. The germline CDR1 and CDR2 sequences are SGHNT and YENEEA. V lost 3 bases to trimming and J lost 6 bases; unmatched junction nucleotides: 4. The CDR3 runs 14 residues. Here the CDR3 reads CASSLDRGQDTQYF. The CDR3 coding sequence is TGTGCCAGCAGCTTGGACAGGGGACAGGATACGCAGTATTTT.

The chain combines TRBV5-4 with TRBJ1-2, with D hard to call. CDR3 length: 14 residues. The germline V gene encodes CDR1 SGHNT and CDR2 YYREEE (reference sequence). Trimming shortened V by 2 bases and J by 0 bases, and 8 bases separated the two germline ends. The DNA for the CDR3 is TGTGCCAGCAGCTTAAAGAGAGCTAACTATGGCTACACCTTC. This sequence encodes CASSLKRANYGYTF.

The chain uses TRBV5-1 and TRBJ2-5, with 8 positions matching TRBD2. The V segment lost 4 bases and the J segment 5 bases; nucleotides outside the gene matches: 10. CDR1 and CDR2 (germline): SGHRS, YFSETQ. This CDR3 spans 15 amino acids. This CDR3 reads CASSLRGGRWETQYF. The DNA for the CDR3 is TGCGCCAGCAGCCTCCGCGGGGGGAGGTGGGAGACCCAGTACTTC.

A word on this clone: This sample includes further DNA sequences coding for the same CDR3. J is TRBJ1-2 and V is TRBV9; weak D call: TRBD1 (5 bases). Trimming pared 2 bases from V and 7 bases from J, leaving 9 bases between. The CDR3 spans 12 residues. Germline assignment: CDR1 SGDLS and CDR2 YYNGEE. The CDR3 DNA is TGTGCCAGCAGCGTGAGTGGGGGTGGCTACACCTTC. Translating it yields CASSVSGGGYTF.

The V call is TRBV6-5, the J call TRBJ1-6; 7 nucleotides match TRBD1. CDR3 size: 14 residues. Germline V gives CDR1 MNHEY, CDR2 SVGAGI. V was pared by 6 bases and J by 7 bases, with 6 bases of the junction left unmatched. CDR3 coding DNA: TGTGCCAGCAGACTAAGGGGGCTCAATTCACCCCTCCACTTT. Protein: CASRLRGLNSPLHF.

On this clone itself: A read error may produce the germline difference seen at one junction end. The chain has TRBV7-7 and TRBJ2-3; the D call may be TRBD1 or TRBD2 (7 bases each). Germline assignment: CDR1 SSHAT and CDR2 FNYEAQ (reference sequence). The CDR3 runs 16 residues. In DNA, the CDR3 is TGTGCTAGCAGCTATGGGGGAGGGGGCCGCACAGATACGCAGTATTTT. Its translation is CASSYGGGGRTDTQYF.

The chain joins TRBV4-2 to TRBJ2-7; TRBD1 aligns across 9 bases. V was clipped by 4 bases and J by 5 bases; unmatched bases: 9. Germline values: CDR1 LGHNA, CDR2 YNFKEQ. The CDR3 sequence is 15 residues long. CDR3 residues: CASSLPGQGTNEQYF. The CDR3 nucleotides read TGTGCCAGCAGCCTACCGGGACAGGGCACGAACGAGCAGTACTTC.

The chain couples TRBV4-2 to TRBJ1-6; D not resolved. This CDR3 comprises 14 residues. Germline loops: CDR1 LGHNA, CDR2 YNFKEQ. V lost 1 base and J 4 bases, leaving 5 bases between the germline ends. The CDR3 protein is CASSQAGYNSPLHF. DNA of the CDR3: TGTGCCAGCAGCCAAGCGGGGTATAATTCACCCCTCCACTTT.